This paragraph covers one TCR beta chain sequence. These data originate in a study of T cell repertoires in cytomegalovirus infection. TCRdb processed the reads anew with MiXCR; each CDR3 protein has one entry. The sample shows more than 140,000 distinct CDR3 sequences, about 6.5% of them seen only once. V lost 5 bases and J 1 base, leaving 12 bases between the germline ends. Germline assignment: CDR1 SEHNR and CDR2 FQNEAQ (reference sequence). This CDR3 comprises 15 residues. The chain joins TRBV7-9 to TRBJ1-3, with a tentative D call TRBD1 (5 bases). This clonotype was obtained from a human donor in good health (CMV status not recorded). Some clones in this sample may be carry-over from other donors' samples. Sample: PBMCs. For the CDR3, the DNA is TGTGCCAGCAGCCGTCAGCAGGGTTCTGGAAACACCATATATTTT. This encodes CASSRQQGSGNTIYF.